This T cell receptor (beta chain) was sequenced for a study of T cell responses to AZD1222 COVID-19 vaccine. Note on this clone: Its antigen is as yet unknown.

Germline V gives CDR1 SGHNT, CDR2 YYREEE (reference sequence). V lost 4 bases and J lost 4, with 9 bases in between. The CDR3 loop spans 13 amino acids. Clones were read by immunoSEQ multiplex PCR, and TCRdb kept only the in-frame ones, dropping some. The repertoire consists of around 94,000 clones, with around nine tenths occurring once and the leading ten covering 3.5% to 4%. Study-level points and caveats: Donors, mostly white British, included more females; clonal diversity was possibly underestimated. Among spike-specific TCRs, nearly half reportedly target unmutated variant regions. Repertoires were obtained only post-peak T cell response.

The genes are TRBV5-4 and TRBJ1-5, with D tentatively TRBD1 (5 bases). This TCR derives from an adult in good health. Here the sequenced sample was peripheral blood, taken on day 0 of AZD1222 vaccination. CDR3 bases: TGTGCCAGCAGCCAGGGCGAAAATCAGCCCCAGCATTTT. Translated: CASSQGENQPQHF.